These 2 T cell receptor beta chains share one sample of origin, sequenced in a study of cytomegalovirus exposure and HLA in healthy donors. Researchers ran the PCR with 60 Vbeta and 13 Jbeta primers. Using immunoSEQ multiplex PCR, the repertoire was profiled, and TCRdb retains in-frame clones only, with some absent. Of around 150,000 clones in the sample, 80% were seen once. Sequenced material: PBMCs. The origin of the receptors is a young man in good health and CMV-seronegative.

The genes are TRBV28 and TRBJ2-4, with a weak D call TRBD1 (8 bases). The length of the CDR3 is 13 residues. The germline V gene has CDR1 MDHEN and CDR2 SYDVKM. The germline V and J ends were trimmed by 5 bases and 9 bases, with 14 bases remaining between them. CDR3 region: CASSGGDRSIQYF. The CDR3 DNA reads TGTGCCAGCAGTGGGGGGGACAGGAGCATTCAGTACTTC.

The chain carries TRBV28 and TRBJ1-1, with TRBD1 identical over 9 bases. Germline lookup yields CDR1 MDHEN and CDR2 SYDVKM. V gave up 6 bases and J gave up 5 bases; unmatched junction bases: 13. The CDR3 extends over 16 amino acids. Here the CDR3 DNA reads TGTGCCAGCAGACACACCCCCTCGACAGGGGGAACTGAAGCTTTCTTT. Protein: CASRHTPSTGGTEAFF. Supplemented by reference TRBV28 and TRBJ1-1, the full variable domain reads DVKVTQSSRYLVKRTGEKVFLECVQDMDHENMFWYRQDPGLGLRLIYFSYDVKMKEKGDIPEGYSVSREKKERFSLILESASTNQTSMYLCASRHTPSTGGTEAFFGQGTRLTVV.